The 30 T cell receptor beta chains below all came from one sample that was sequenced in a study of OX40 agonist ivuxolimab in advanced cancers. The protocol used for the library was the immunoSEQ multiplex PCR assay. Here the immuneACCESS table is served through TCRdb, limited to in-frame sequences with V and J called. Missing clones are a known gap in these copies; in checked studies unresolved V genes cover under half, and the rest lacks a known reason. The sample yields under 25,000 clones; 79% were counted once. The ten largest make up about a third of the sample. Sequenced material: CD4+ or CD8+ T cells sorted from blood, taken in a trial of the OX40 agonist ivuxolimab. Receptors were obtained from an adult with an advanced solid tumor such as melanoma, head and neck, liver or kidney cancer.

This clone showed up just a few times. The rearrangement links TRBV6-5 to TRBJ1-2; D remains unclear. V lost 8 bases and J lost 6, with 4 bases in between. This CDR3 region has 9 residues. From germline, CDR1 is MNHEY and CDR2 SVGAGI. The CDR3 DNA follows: TGTGCCAGCGAAGATGGCTACACCTTC. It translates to CASEDGYTF.

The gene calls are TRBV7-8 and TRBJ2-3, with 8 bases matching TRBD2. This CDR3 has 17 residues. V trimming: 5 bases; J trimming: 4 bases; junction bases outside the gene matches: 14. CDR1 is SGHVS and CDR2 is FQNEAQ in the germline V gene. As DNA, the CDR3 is TGTGCCAGCAGCAGCCAGGGAGCGGGGGACTACCCAGATACGCAGTATTTT. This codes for CASSSQGAGDYPDTQYF.

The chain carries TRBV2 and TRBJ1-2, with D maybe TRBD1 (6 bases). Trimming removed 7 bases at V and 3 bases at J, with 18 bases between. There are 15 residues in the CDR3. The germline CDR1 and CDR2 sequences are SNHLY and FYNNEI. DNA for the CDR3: TGTGCCAGCACTCTAAGCGGGGGGCGGGACTATGGCTACACCTTC. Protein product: CASTLSGGRDYGYTF.

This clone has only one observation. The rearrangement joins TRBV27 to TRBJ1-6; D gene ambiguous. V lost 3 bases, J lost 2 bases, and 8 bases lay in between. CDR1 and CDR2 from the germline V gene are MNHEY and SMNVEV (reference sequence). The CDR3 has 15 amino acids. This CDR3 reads CASSFTEAYNSPLHF. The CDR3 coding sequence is TGTGCCAGCAGTTTTACGGAGGCCTATAATTCACCCCTCCACTTT.

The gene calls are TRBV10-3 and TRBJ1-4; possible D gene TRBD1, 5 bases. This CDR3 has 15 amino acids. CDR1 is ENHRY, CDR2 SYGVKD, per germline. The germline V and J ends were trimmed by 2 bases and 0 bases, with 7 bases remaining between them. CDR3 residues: CAISEGDATNEKLFF. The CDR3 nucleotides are TGTGCCATCAGTGAGGGGGACGCAACTAATGAAAAACTGTTTTTT.

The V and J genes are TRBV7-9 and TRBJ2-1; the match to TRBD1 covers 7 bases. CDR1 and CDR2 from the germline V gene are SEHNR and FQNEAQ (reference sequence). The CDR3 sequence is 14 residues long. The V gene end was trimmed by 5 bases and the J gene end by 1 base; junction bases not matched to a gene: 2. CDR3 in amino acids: CASSPDRSYNEQFF. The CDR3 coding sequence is TGTGCCAGCAGCCCGGACAGGTCCTACAATGAGCAGTTCTTC.

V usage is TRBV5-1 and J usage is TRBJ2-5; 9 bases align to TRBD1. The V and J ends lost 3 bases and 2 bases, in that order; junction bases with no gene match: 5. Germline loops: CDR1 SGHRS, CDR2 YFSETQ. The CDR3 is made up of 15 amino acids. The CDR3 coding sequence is TGCGCCAGCAGCTCACTGACAGGGGGACAAGAGACCCAGTACTTC. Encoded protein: CASSSLTGGQETQYF.

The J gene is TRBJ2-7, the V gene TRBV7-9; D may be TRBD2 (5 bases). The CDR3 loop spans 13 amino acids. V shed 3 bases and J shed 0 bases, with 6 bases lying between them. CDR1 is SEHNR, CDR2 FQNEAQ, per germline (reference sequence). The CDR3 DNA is TGTGCCAGCAGCTTTCGGGGCTCCTACGAGCAGTACTTC. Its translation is CASSFRGSYEQYF.

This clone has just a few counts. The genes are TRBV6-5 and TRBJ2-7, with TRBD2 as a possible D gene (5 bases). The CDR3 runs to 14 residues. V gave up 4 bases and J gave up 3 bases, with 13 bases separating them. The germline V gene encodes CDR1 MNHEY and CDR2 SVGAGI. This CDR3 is CASSSPGRGYEQYF. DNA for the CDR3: TGTGCCAGCAGTTCACCGGGGAGAGGCTACGAGCAGTACTTC.

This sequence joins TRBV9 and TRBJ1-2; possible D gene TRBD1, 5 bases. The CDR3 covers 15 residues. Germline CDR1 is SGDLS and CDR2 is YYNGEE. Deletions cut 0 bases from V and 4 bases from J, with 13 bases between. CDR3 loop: CASSVGPQGGYGYTF. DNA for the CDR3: TGTGCCAGCAGCGTAGGCCCCCAGGGAGGCTATGGCTACACCTTC.

CDR3 sequence: CASSSYADSSGELFF. In DNA form, the CDR3 reads TGTGCCAGCAGCTCCTATGCGGACAGCTCCGGGGAGCTGTTTTTT. The chain recombines TRBV11-3 with TRBJ2-2, with D possibly TRBD1 on 6 matching bases. This CDR3 is 15 amino acids long. Germline V CDR1 and CDR2: SGHNT, YENEEA. Trimming removed 4 bases at V and 6 bases at J, with 15 bases between. The variable domain in full, completed from reference TRBV11-3 and TRBJ2-2, reads EAGVVQSPRYKIIEKKQPVAFWCNPISGHNTLYWYLQNLGQGPELLIRYENEEAVDDSQLPKDRFSAERLKGVDSTLKIQPAELGDSAVYLCASSSYADSSGELFFGEGSRLTVL.

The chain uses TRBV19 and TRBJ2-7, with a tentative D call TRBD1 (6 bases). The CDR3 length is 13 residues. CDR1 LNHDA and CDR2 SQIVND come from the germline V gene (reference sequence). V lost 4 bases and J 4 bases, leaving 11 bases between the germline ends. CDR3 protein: CASSKNREYEQYF. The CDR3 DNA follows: TGTGCCAGTAGTAAAAACAGGGAGTACGAGCAGTACTTC.

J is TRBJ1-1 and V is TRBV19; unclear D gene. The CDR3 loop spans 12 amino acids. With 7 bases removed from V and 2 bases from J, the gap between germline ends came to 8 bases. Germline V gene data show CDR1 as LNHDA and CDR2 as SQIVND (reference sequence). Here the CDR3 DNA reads TGTGCCAGTAAATGGGGAAACACTGAAGCTTTCTTT. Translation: CASKWGNTEAFF.

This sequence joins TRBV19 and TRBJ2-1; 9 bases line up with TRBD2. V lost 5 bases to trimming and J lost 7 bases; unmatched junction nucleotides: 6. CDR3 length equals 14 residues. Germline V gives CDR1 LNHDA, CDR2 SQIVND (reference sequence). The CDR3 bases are TGTGCCAGTAGTCGGGCTAGCGGGGCGAATGAGCAGTTCTTC. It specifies CASSRASGANEQFF.

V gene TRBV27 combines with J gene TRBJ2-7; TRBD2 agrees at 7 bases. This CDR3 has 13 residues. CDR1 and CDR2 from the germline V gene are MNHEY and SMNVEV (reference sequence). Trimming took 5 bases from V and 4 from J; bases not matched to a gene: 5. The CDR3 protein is CASSPGGGYEQYF. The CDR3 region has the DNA TGTGCCAGCAGTCCGGGAGGAGGTTACGAGCAGTACTTC.

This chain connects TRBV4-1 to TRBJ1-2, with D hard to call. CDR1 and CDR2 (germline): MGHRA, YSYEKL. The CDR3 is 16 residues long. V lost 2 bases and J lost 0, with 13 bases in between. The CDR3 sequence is CASSQSPALTNYGYTF. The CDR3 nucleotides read TGCGCCAGCAGCCAATCGCCAGCCCTAACTAACTATGGCTACACCTTC.

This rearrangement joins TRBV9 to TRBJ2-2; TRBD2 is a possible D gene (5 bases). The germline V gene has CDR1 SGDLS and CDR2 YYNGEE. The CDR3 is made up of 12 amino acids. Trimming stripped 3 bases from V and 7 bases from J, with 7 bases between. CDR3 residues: CASSDGVGELFF. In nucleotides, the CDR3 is TGTGCCAGCAGCGACGGGGTCGGGGAGCTGTTTTTT. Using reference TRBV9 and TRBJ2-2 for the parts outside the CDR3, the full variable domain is DSGVTQTPKHLITATGQRVTLRCSPRSGDLSVYWYQQSLDQGLQFLIQYYNGEERAKGNILERFSAQQFPDLHSELNLSSLELGDSALYFCASSDGVGELFFGEGSRLTVL.

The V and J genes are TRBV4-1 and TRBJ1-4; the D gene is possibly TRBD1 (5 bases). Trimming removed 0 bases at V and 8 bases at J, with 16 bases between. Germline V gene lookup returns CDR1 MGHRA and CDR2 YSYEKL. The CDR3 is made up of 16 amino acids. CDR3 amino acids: CASSQDYQGPYEKLFF. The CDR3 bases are TGCGCCAGCAGCCAAGATTATCAGGGTCCCTACGAAAAACTGTTTTTT.

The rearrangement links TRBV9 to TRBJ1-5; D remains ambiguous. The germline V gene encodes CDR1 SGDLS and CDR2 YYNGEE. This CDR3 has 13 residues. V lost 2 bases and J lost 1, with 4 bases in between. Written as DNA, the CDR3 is TGTGCCAGCAGCGTCTGGAGCAATCAGCCCCAGCATTTT. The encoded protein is CASSVWSNQPQHF.

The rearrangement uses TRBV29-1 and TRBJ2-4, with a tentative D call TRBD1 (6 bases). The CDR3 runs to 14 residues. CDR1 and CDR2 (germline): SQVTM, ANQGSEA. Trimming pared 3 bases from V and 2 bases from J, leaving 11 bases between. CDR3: CSVDLGGTKNIQYF. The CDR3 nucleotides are TGCAGCGTTGATCTAGGGGGAACCAAAAACATTCAGTACTTC.

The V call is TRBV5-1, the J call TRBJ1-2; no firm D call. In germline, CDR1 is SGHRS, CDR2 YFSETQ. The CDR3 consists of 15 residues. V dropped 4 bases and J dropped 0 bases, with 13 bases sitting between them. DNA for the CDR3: TGCGCCAGCAGCCTTGAAGTATTCGCTAACTATGGCTACACCTTC. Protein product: CASSLEVFANYGYTF.

The CDR3 is CASSPGGSPLHF. The DNA for the CDR3 is TGTGCCAGCAGTCCAGGGGGTTCACCCCTCCACTTT. This sequence joins TRBV6-5 and TRBJ1-6, with TRBD1 identical over 7 bases. CDR3 length equals 12 residues. J gave up 9 bases and V 5 bases, and 1 base lay outside the gene matches. Germline V gene lookup returns CDR1 MNHEY and CDR2 SVGAGI.

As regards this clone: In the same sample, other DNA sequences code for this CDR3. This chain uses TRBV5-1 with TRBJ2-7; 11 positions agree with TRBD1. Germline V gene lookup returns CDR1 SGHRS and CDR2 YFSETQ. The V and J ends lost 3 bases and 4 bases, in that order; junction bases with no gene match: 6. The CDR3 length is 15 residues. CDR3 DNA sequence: TGCGCCAGCAGCTCAGGACAGGGGGCGGGTTACGAGCAGTACTTC. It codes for CASSSGQGAGYEQYF.

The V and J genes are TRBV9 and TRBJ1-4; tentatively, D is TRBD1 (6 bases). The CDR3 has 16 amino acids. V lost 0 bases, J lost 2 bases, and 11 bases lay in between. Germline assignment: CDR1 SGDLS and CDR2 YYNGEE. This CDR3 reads CASSVGTGQTNEKLFF. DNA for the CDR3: TGTGCCAGCAGCGTAGGGACCGGACAGACTAATGAAAAACTGTTTTTT.

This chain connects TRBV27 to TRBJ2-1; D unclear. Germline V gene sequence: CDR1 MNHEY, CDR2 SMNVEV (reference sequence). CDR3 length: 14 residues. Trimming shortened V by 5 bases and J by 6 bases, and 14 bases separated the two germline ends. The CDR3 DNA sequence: TGTGCCAGCAGTCCCCCTAGATTCCCCAATGAGCAGTTCTTC. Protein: CASSPPRFPNEQFF.

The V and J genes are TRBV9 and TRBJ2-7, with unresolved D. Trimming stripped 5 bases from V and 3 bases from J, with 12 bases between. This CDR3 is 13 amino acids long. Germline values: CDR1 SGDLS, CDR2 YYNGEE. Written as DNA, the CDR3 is TGTGCCAGCAGTTTTCGCGGCCTCTACGAGCAGTACTTC. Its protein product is CASSFRGLYEQYF.

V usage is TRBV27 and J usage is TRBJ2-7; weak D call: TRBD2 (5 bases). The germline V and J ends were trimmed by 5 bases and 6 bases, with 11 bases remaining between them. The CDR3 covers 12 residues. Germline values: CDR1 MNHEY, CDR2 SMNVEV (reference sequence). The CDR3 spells CASSLRAGEQYF. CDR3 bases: TGTGCCAGCAGTCTGCGGGCAGGCGAGCAGTACTTC.

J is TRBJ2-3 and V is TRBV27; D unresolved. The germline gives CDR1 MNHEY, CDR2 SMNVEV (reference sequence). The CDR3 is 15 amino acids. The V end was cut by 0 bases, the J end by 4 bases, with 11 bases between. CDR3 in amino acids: CASSLSREKPDTQYF. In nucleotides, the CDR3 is TGTGCCAGCAGTTTATCAAGGGAAAAGCCAGATACGCAGTATTTT.

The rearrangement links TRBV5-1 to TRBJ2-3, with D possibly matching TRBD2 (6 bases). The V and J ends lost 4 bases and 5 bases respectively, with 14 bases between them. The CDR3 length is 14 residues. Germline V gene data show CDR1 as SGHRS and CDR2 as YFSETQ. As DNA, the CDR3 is TGCGCCAGCAGCGCGCCTTCGGGACTAGATACGCAGTATTTT. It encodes CASSAPSGLDTQYF.

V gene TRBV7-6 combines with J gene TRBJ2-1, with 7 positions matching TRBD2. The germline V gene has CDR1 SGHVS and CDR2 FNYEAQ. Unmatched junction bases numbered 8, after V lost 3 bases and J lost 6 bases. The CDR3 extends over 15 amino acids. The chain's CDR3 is CASSFRGERVNEQFF. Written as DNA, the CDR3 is TGTGCCAGCAGCTTCCGGGGGGAGAGGGTCAATGAGCAGTTCTTC.